Below, 9 T cell receptor beta chains from the same sample are listed, as sequenced in a study of preoperative IRX-2 immunotherapy in early breast cancer. Sequencing used immunoSEQ multiplex PCR; TCRdb keeps in-frame clones, though not all of them. Of 25,000 or so clones in the sample, about 95% were seen once. Treatment described: preoperative locoregional IRX-2 cytokine immunotherapy. The sequences come from tumor tissue, collected after IRX-2 immunotherapy. The source of these receptors is a human donor with breast cancer.

The chain uses TRBV27 and TRBJ1-2; D may be TRBD1 (5 bases). The CDR3 length is 13 residues. CDR1 and CDR2 from the germline V gene are MNHEY and SMNVEV (reference sequence). Trimming removed 2 bases from V and 7 bases from J, with 11 bases in between. For the CDR3, the DNA is TGTGCCAGCAGTTTAGGGGCAGGGTTTGGCTACACCTTC. Its protein is CASSLGAGFGYTF.

The rearrangement uses TRBV19 and TRBJ1-5; 7 nucleotides line up with TRBD1. Trimming took 7 bases from V and 3 from J; bases not matched to a gene: 12. The CDR3 sequence is 16 residues long. In germline, CDR1 is LNHDA, CDR2 SQIVND (reference sequence). The CDR3 is CASTPRVGQTNQPQHF. The CDR3 nucleotides read TGTGCCAGTACTCCCCGGGTGGGACAGACCAATCAGCCCCAGCATTTT.

V and J are TRBV11-2 and TRBJ2-3; TRBD1 is a possible D gene (5 bases). In germline, CDR1 is SGHAT, CDR2 FQNNGV. The CDR3 runs 15 residues. V was trimmed by 3 bases and J by 2 bases, leaving 12 bases between them. CDR3 region: CASSFQGRITDTQYF. The CDR3 region has the DNA TGTGCCAGCAGCTTCCAGGGCAGAATCACAGATACGCAGTATTTT.

The chain recombines TRBV2 with TRBJ1-1; a possible D gene is TRBD1 (5 bases). The V and J ends lost 7 bases and 0 bases respectively, with 12 bases between them. The germline gives CDR1 SNHLY, CDR2 FYNNEI. This CDR3 comprises 14 residues. This CDR3 reads CASKREDMNTEAFF. CDR3 bases: TGTGCCAGCAAGAGGGAGGACATGAACACTGAAGCTTTCTTT.

CDR3 sequence (DNA): TGTGCCAGCAAACTAGGGGGACGGCCTCGGTACGAGCAGTACTTC. The encoded protein is CASKLGGRPRYEQYF. The chain recombines TRBV21-1 with TRBJ2-7; the table's D call, TRBD1, has no DNA check behind it. TRBV21-1 counts as a pseudogene. The CDR3 is 15 residues long.

The CDR3 region has the DNA TGTGCCATCAACCAGGGGTACAATGAGCAGTTCTTC. Residues: CAINQGYNEQFF. The chain employs TRBV10-3 and TRBJ2-1, with D possibly TRBD1 on 6 matching bases. Germline V gene lookup returns CDR1 ENHRY and CDR2 SYGVKD. CDR3 length: 12 residues. Trimming shortened V by 7 bases and J by 4 bases, and 8 bases separated the two germline ends.

Written as DNA, the CDR3 is TGTGCCAGCAGTCCCCCCGGGCTAGCGGCTTCCTACGAGCAGTACTTC. This translates into CASSPPGLAASYEQYF. The V and J genes are TRBV28 and TRBJ2-7; TRBD2 agrees at 7 bases. This CDR3 comprises 16 residues. Germline V CDR1 and CDR2: MDHEN, SYDVKM. After removal of 5 bases from V and 1 base from J, the junction contained 11 bases not matched to a gene.

The chain combines TRBV27 with TRBJ1-5; a possible D gene is TRBD1 (5 bases). This CDR3 spans 15 amino acids. V was shortened by 4 bases and J by 5 bases, with 15 bases between the two germline ends. Germline assignment: CDR1 MNHEY and CDR2 SMNVEV (reference sequence). The CDR3 DNA reads TGTGCCAGCAGTTCCTTGACAGACAGCTATCAGCCCCAGCATTTT. Translated: CASSSLTDSYQPQHF.

V usage is TRBV5-4 and J usage is TRBJ1-3; 7 bases line up with TRBD1. Germline CDR1 and CDR2: SGHNT and YYREEE (reference sequence). The V and J ends lost 0 bases and 0 bases, in that order; junction bases with no gene match: 6. The CDR3 is 17 residues long. Written as DNA, the CDR3 is TGTGCCAGCAGCTTGGGGCCCACAGGGGACTCTGGAAACACCATATATTTT. Its protein product is CASSLGPTGDSGNTIYF.